Following are 7 T cell receptor beta chains from one sample sequenced in a study of CD8 T cells in ankylosing spondylitis. TCRdb re-derived calls from the 5' RACE reads in MiXCR, one entry per CDR3 protein. The sample lists about 190,000 distinct CDR3 sequences, 10% to 15% occurring once. The sequenced sample consisted of blood, either unsorted or a sorted T cell fraction (not recorded which). Receptors originate from a female donor with ankylosing spondylitis or in good health (not recorded which).

Many counts were recorded for this clonotype. J is TRBJ2-3 and V is TRBV7-8; D remains ambiguous. The CDR3 contains 16 residues. The germline CDR1 and CDR2 sequences are SGHVS and FQNEAQ. Trimming took 4 bases from V and 0 from J, leaving 14 bases between them. The CDR3 DNA follows: TGTGCCAGCAGCTGGGGTAGTGGGCACAGCACAGATACGCAGTATTTT. Protein sequence: CASSWGSGHSTDTQYF.

The chain has TRBV19 and TRBJ1-2; 11 nucleotides agree with TRBD1. Germline lookup yields CDR1 LNHDA and CDR2 SQIVND (reference sequence). With 7 bases clipped from V and 4 bases from J, the junction kept 8 bases outside the gene matches. The CDR3 sequence is 15 residues long. The CDR3 DNA reads TGTGCCAGTAAGAGGACAGGGGGCTCCGTCTATGGCTACACCTTC. Amino acid sequence: CASKRTGGSVYGYTF.

This clonotype was counted ten times or more. The CDR3, as DNA: TGTGCCAGCAGCTTAGGTGGGCACAACAATCAGCCCCAGCATTTT. It codes for CASSLGGHNNQPQHF. The rearrangement joins TRBV7-9 to TRBJ1-5, with D hard to call. Trimming cost V 1 base and J 3 bases, with 10 bases left between them. The germline CDR1 and CDR2 sequences are SEHNR and FQNEAQ (reference sequence). The CDR3 consists of 15 residues.

CDR3 coding DNA: TGTGCCAGCAGCGACGAGTACGGGGGTCCTGGGGCCAACGTCCTGACTTTC. Translation: CASSDEYGGPGANVLTF. V is TRBV9 and J is TRBJ2-6; a possible D gene is TRBD2 (6 bases). Germline V gene sequence: CDR1 SGDLS, CDR2 YYNGEE. The V gene lost 3 bases and the J gene lost 2 bases, with 15 bases spanning the gap. CDR3 size: 17 residues.

With regard to this clonotype: Since a much larger clone is just one base distant, this may be a read error. The chain links TRBV20-1 to TRBJ2-7; 8 positions match TRBD2. The J call is in doubt because the DNA end fits TRBJ2-1 better. Germline CDR1 and CDR2: DFQATT and SNEGSKA (reference sequence). This CDR3 region has 14 residues. CDR3 region: CSARVPAGEGEQFF. CDR3 DNA: TGCAGTGCTAGAGTGCCAGCGGGAGAGGGGGAGCAGTTCTTC.

This clonotype has more than one count but fewer than ten. CDR3 DNA sequence: TGCGCCAGCAGCTTACGGACAGGGGAGGACGACGAGCAGTACTTC. Its translation is CASSLRTGEDDEQYF. V usage is TRBV5-1 and J usage is TRBJ2-7; 9 bases fit TRBD1. CDR3 length: 15 residues. Unmatched junction bases numbered 8, after V lost 2 bases and J lost 5 bases. Germline assignment: CDR1 SGHRS and CDR2 YFSETQ. The full variable domain, its missing parts supplied by reference TRBV5-1 and TRBJ2-7, is KAGVTQTPRYLIKTRGQQVTLSCSPISGHRSVSWYQQTPGQGLQFLFEYFSETQRNKGNFPGRFSGRQFSNSRSEMNVSTLELGDSALYLCASSLRTGEDDEQYFGPGTRLTVT.

This clonotype was counted ten times or more. CDR3 nucleotide sequence: TGCAGTGCCCTGGGTAACGGCAATGAGCAGTTCTTC. This gives the protein CSALGNGNEQFF. J is TRBJ2-1 and V is TRBV20-1; D gene ambiguous. Germline loops: CDR1 DFQATT, CDR2 SNEGSKA (reference sequence). The V and J ends lost 6 bases and 6 bases respectively, with 12 bases between them. The CDR3 is 12 residues long.